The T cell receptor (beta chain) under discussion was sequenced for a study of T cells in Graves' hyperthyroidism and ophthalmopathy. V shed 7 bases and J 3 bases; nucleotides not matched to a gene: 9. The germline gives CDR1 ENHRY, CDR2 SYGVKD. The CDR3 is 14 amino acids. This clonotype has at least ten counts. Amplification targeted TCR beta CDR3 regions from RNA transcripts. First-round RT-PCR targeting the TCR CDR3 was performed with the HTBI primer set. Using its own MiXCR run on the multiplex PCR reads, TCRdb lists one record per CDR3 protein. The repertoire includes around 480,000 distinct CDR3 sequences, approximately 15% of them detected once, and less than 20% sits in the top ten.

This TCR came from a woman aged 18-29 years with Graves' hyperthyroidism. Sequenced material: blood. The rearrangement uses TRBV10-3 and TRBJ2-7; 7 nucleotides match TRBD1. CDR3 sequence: CAINQRGQLYEQYF. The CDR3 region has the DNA TGTGCCATCAACCAAAGGGGACAGCTCTACGAGCAGTACTTC.